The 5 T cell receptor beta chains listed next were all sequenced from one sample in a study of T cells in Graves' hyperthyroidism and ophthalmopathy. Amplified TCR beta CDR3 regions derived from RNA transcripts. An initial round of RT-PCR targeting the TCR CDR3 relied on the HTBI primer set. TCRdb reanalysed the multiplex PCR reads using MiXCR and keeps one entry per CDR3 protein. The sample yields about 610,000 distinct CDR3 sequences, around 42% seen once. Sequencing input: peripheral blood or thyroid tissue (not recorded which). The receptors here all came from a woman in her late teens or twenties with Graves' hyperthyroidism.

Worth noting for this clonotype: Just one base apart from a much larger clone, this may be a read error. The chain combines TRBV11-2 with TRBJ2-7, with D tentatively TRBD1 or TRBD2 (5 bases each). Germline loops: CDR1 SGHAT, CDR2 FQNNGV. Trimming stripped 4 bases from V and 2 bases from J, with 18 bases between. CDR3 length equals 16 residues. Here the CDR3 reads CASSSVGRRRTYEQYF. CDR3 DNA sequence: TGTGCCAGCAGCTCAGTGGGACGCCGGAGAACCTACGAGCAGTACTTC.

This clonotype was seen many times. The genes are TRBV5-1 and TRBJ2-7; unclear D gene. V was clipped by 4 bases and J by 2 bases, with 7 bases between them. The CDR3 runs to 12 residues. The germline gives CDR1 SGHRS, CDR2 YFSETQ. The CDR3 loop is CASSIPPYEQYF. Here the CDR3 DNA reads TGCGCCAGCAGCATCCCGCCCTACGAGCAGTACTTC.

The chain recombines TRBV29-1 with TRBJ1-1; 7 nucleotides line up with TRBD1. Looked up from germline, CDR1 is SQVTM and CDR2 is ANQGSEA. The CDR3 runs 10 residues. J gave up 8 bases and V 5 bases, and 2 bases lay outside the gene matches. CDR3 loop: CSVSTGEAFF. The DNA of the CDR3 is TGCAGCGTTTCGACAGGGGAAGCTTTCTTT.

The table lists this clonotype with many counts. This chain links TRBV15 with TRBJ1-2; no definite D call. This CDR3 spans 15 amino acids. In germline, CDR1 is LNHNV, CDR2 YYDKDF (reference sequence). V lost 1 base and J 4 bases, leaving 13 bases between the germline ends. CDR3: CATSRGRGLTYGYTF. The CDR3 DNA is TGTGCCACCAGCAGAGGTAGAGGTCTTACCTATGGCTACACCTTC.

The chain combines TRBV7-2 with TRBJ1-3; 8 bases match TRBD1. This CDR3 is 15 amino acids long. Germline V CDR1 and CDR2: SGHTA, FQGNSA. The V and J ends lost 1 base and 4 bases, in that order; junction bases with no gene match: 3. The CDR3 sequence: CASSLGQGYGNTIYF. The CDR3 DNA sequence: TGTGCCAGCAGCTTAGGACAGGGGTACGGAAACACCATATATTTT.